This entry lists 18 T cell receptor beta chains sequenced from one sample in a study of T-cell reconstitution after alpha-beta-depleted transplantation in children. Unique molecular identifiers were incorporated into the prepared TCRbeta library. MiXCR, applied by TCRdb to the PCR reads, yields one record per CDR3 protein. The table has approximately 200,000 distinct CDR3 sequences, roughly 15% seen once; the top ten hold less than 15%. Sequenced here: PBMCs from the stem cell graft donor, sampled from the stem cell graft. These receptors originate from a human donor who donated a stem cell graft to a child with acute lymphoblastic leukemia.

This chain uses TRBV5-5 with TRBJ2-7; 9 bases are shared with TRBD1. CDR1 and CDR2 from the germline V gene are SGHKS and YYEKEE (reference sequence). Trimming took 5 bases from V and 1 from J; bases not matched to a gene: 7. This CDR3 has 15 amino acids. In nucleotides, the CDR3 is TGTGCCAGCAGTACCGGGACAGGGTTGTCCTACGAGCAGTACTTC. It encodes CASSTGTGLSYEQYF.

This clonotype has at least ten counts. The V call is TRBV5-1, the J call TRBJ2-7; 7 positions agree with TRBD2. The CDR3 is 19 amino acids. Germline V lookup: CDR1 SGHRS, CDR2 YFSETQ. The V and J ends lost 1 base and 0 bases, in that order; junction bases with no gene match: 16. The CDR3 coding sequence is TGCGCCAGCAGCTTGTGGGCTAGCGGCAACCCGATTCGCTCCTACGAGCAGTACTTC. Translation gives CASSLWASGNPIRSYEQYF. Full variable domain (missing parts from reference TRBV5-1 and TRBJ2-7): KAGVTQTPRYLIKTRGQQVTLSCSPISGHRSVSWYQQTPGQGLQFLFEYFSETQRNKGNFPGRFSGRQFSNSRSEMNVSTLELGDSALYLCASSLWASGNPIRSYEQYFGPGTRLTVT.

This clonotype was seen at least ten times. The chain links TRBV6-5 to TRBJ2-1; 9 bases line up with TRBD2. The V gene end was trimmed by 6 bases and the J gene end by 4 bases; junction bases not matched to a gene: 7. Germline V gene lookup returns CDR1 MNHEY and CDR2 SVGAGI. This CDR3 region has 15 residues. The CDR3 region is CASSLRLAEYNEQFF. CDR3 nucleotide sequence: TGTGCCAGCAGCCTCAGACTAGCGGAGTACAATGAGCAGTTCTTC.

In its sample, this clonotype was seen many times. V and J are TRBV10-3 and TRBJ1-4, with TRBD1 identical over 10 bases. Germline V lookup: CDR1 ENHRY, CDR2 SYGVKD. V shed 0 bases, J shed 11 bases, and the junction held 0 bases outside the gene matches. The length of the CDR3 is 13 residues. The CDR3 region is CAISESGQGKLFF. CDR3 DNA sequence: TGTGCCATCAGTGAGTCGGGACAGGGGAAACTGTTTTTT.

This clonotype was found many times. J is TRBJ2-2 and V is TRBV5-1; no definite D call. Trimming removed 4 bases from V and 6 bases from J, with 16 bases in between. The CDR3 sequence is 15 residues long. The germline V gene has CDR1 SGHRS and CDR2 YFSETQ. The CDR3 loop is CASSLEAGEAGELFF. In nucleotides, the CDR3 is TGCGCCAGCAGCCTCGAGGCTGGAGAAGCCGGGGAGCTGTTTTTT.

This clonotype has a count of ten or more. V usage is TRBV5-1 and J usage is TRBJ2-3; 8 nucleotides align to TRBD1. V dropped 2 bases and J dropped 4; count of bases not matched to a gene: 3. Germline loops: CDR1 SGHRS, CDR2 YFSETQ. The CDR3 is 14 amino acids. The CDR3 region has the DNA TGCGCCAGCAGCTTAAGACAGGGGTCAGATACGCAGTATTTT. It codes for CASSLRQGSDTQYF.

This clonotype was seen ten or more times. The chain recombines TRBV5-1 with TRBJ2-7, with 15 bases matching TRBD2. Germline CDR1 reads SGHRS; CDR2 reads YFSETQ. This CDR3 region has 16 residues. V gave up 4 bases and J gave up 0 bases; unmatched junction bases: 2. The CDR3 loop reads CASSRTSGRASYEQYF. The DNA for the CDR3 is TGCGCCAGCAGCCGGACTAGCGGGAGGGCCTCCTACGAGCAGTACTTC.

Comment on this clonotype: A much bigger clone sits one base away, suggesting this may be a read error. The chain uses TRBV29-1 and TRBJ2-5; 8 bases align to TRBD1. The CDR3 totals 12 residues. V lost 2 bases to trimming and J lost 5 bases; unmatched junction nucleotides: 1. The germline V gene encodes CDR1 SQVTM and CDR2 ANQGSEA. In nucleotides, the CDR3 is TGCAGCGTTGAACGGACAGGGGAGACCCAGTACTTC. It specifies CSVERTGETQYF. The full variable domain, rest sourced from reference TRBV29-1 and TRBJ2-5, is SAVISQKPSRDICQRGTSLTIQCQVDSQVTMMFWYRQQPGQSLTLIATANQGSEATYESGFVIDKFPISRPNLTFSTLTVSNMSPEDSSIYLCSVERTGETQYFGPGTRLLVL.

This clonotype was recorded at least ten times. The DNA for the CDR3 is TGTGCCAGCACTGCGGGGCTAGCGGAGACAATAACAGATACGCAGTATTTT. Translated, it gives CASTAGLAETITDTQYF. The chain employs TRBV7-9 and TRBJ2-3, with 7 bases lining up with TRBD2. The V segment lost 7 bases and the J segment 3 bases; nucleotides outside the gene matches: 16. Germline CDR1 reads SEHNR; CDR2 reads FQNEAQ (reference sequence). CDR3 length equals 17 residues.

The chain recombines TRBV20-1 with TRBJ2-2; no clear D. Germline V CDR1 and CDR2: DFQATT, SNEGSKA (reference sequence). V gave up 0 bases and J gave up 3 bases, with 8 bases separating them. The CDR3 totals 14 residues. CDR3 amino acids: CSARDGRYTGELFF. The CDR3, as DNA: TGCAGTGCTAGAGACGGGCGGTACACCGGGGAGCTGTTTTTT.

This clonotype was seen at least ten times. The chain uses TRBV28 and TRBJ1-2; D might be TRBD1 (5 bases). Deletions cut 3 bases from V and 2 bases from J, with 10 bases between. Germline-derived CDR1 and CDR2 are MDHEN and SYDVKM. CDR3 length: 14 residues. The CDR3: CASSFPGNNYGYTF. CDR3 sequence (DNA): TGTGCCAGCAGTTTCCCAGGGAACAACTATGGCTACACCTTC.

This clonotype came up many times. V and J are TRBV20-1 and TRBJ2-1; TRBD2 aligns across 8 bases. J was trimmed by 10 bases and V by 2 bases; bases with no gene match: 7. CDR1 is DFQATT and CDR2 is SNEGSKA in the germline V gene (reference sequence). The CDR3 is 13 amino acids. CDR3 coding DNA: TGCAGTGCTAGAACGGGAGGGCCTGGAGAGCAGTTCTTC. Its translation: CSARTGGPGEQFF.

The rearrangement joins TRBV20-1 to TRBJ2-1; 10 positions agree with TRBD2. Germline assignment: CDR1 DFQATT and CDR2 SNEGSKA (reference sequence). Trimming took 6 bases from V and 9 from J; bases not matched to a gene: 11. The CDR3 sequence is 14 residues long. The CDR3 reads CSAGRTSGPGEQFF. In DNA form, the CDR3 reads TGCAGTGCCGGTCGGACTAGCGGTCCGGGTGAGCAGTTCTTC.

This clonotype was seen more than once but under ten times. V is TRBV20-1 and J is TRBJ2-7; possibly TRBD2 for D (6 bases). Germline CDR1 reads DFQATT; CDR2 reads SNEGSKA (reference sequence). Between the trimmed V and J ends, which lost 1 base and 7 bases, there was a span of 17 bases. The CDR3 is 14 amino acids. This CDR3 reads CSARGGDRAGEQYF. CDR3 DNA: TGCAGTGCTAGAGGGGGGGACCGAGCTGGGGAGCAGTACTTC.

The chain carries TRBV5-4 and TRBJ1-1; no firm D call. Trimming stripped 3 bases from V and 2 bases from J, with 11 bases between. CDR3 length: 14 residues. CDR1 is SGHNT and CDR2 is YYREEE in the germline V gene (reference sequence). Written as DNA, the CDR3 is TGTGCCAGCAGCTCCCCCACCGTAAACACTGAAGCTTTCTTT. It encodes CASSSPTVNTEAFF.

This clonotype was found many times. The chain employs TRBV20-1 and TRBJ2-3; D is perhaps TRBD1 (5 bases). V shed 5 bases and J shed 5 bases, with 14 bases lying between them. This CDR3 has 13 amino acids. The V gene's germline CDR1 is DFQATT and CDR2 SNEGSKA (reference sequence). In DNA form, the CDR3 reads TGCAGTGCTCCAGGGATCGGAATAGATACGCAGTATTTT. Residues: CSAPGIGIDTQYF.

This clonotype occurred many times. This rearrangement joins TRBV7-9 to TRBJ2-3, with D unresolved. Trimming shortened V by 1 base and J by 4 bases, and 15 bases separated the two germline ends. The CDR3 has 16 amino acids. CDR1 is SEHNR and CDR2 is FQNEAQ in the germline V gene (reference sequence). The CDR3 DNA sequence: TGTGCCAGCAGCTTAGGGCAGGCGGAAAGCCCAGATACGCAGTATTTT. Protein: CASSLGQAESPDTQYF. The entire variable domain, with the rest obtained from reference TRBV7-9 and TRBJ2-3, is as follows: DTGVSQNPRHKITKRGQNVTFRCDPISEHNRLYWYRQTLGQGPEFLTYFQNEAQLEKSRLLSDRFSAERPKGSFSTLEIQRTEQGDSAMYLCASSLGQAESPDTQYFGPGTRLTVL.

This clonotype was seen repeatedly, ten times or more. The rearrangement uses TRBV20-1 and TRBJ1-4; unclear D gene. The V and J ends lost 8 bases and 8 bases respectively, with 12 bases between them. The germline V gene encodes CDR1 DFQATT and CDR2 SNEGSKA (reference sequence). The length of the CDR3 is 11 residues. The CDR3 loop reads CSLASGEKLFF. CDR3 sequence (DNA): TGCAGTCTAGCGAGCGGGGAAAAACTGTTTTTT.